The 17 T cell receptor beta chains below come from one sample, sequenced in a study of identical twins listed by TCRdb under 2016. Library preparation used 5' RACE. The listed sequencing device is Illumina HiSeq 2000. Using fastp at Q25 and MiXCR, TCRdb reprocessed the public reads and kept productive beta chains. Under each unique CDR3 protein, matching rows form one entry showing the most common genes and DNA. Present in this sample are about 690,000 distinct CDR3 sequences, around 6.1% of which were seen just once. The biggest ten clones account for 1.5% to 2% of the sample. The sequencing input was naive T cells sorted from blood. The cell subset or site label on this specimen signifies: cells isolated with a human naive T-cell isolation kit. The receptors derive from a man younger than 30 in good health.

At least ten counts were recorded for this clonotype. The chain has TRBV20-1 and TRBJ2-3, with 8 positions matching TRBD2. The CDR3 sequence is 15 residues long. Germline V lookup: CDR1 DFQATT, CDR2 SNEGSKA (reference sequence). CDR3: CTRSMAGGSTDTQYF. DNA for the CDR3: TGCACCAGATCTATGGCGGGAGGAAGCACAGATACGCAGTATTTT.

This clonotype has at least ten counts. V and J are TRBV12-3 or TRBV12-4 and TRBJ2-3, with D perhaps matching TRBD1 (6 bases). The CDR3 has 14 amino acids. V dropped 5 bases and J dropped 3 bases, with 12 bases sitting between them. The CDR3: CASSPHTGTDTQYF. CDR3 sequence (DNA): TGTGCCAGCAGTCCCCACACAGGGACAGATACGCAGTATTTT.

This clonotype was counted at least ten times. The chain employs TRBV5-1 and TRBJ1-2, with D unresolved. Germline V CDR1 and CDR2: SGHRS, YFSETQ. The CDR3 is 12 residues long. With 5 bases removed from V and 2 bases from J, the gap between germline ends came to 7 bases. CDR3 sequence: CASSPDNYGYTF. The CDR3 DNA reads as TGCGCCAGCAGTCCCGACAACTATGGCTACACCTTC.

J is TRBJ1-3 and V is TRBV5-5, with 7 bases fitting TRBD1. The CDR3 covers 14 residues. J lost 9 bases, V lost 4 bases, and 10 bases had no gene match. The germline V gene has CDR1 SGHKS and CDR2 YYEKEE (reference sequence). CDR3 sequence: CASSSRQGVPTIYF. The DNA for the CDR3 is TGTGCCAGCAGCAGTCGTCAGGGGGTTCCCACCATATATTTT. Complete variable domain (other parts from reference TRBV5-5 and TRBJ1-3): DAGVTQSPTHLIKTRGQQVTLRCSPISGHKSVSWYQQVLGQGPQFIFQYYEKEERGRGNFPDRFSARQFPNYSSELNVNALLLGDSALYLCASSSRQGVPTIYFGEGSWLTVV.

This clonotype was counted between two and nine times. This sequence joins TRBV7-9 and TRBJ1-2; TRBD1 might be the D (5 bases). CDR3 length: 13 amino acids. V lost 1 base and J 6 bases, leaving 9 bases between the germline ends. The germline V gene encodes CDR1 SEHNR and CDR2 FQNEAQ (reference sequence). CDR3 sequence: CASSLDPGHGYTF. The DNA of the CDR3 is TGTGCCAGCAGCTTAGATCCAGGGCATGGCTACACCTTC.

This clonotype was counted many times. J is TRBJ2-2 and V is TRBV5-1, with D possibly matching TRBD1 (6 bases). Trimming removed 1 base at V and 7 bases at J, with 11 bases between. This CDR3 spans 14 amino acids. Germline V gene lookup returns CDR1 SGHRS and CDR2 YFSETQ. CDR3 nucleotide sequence: TGCGCCAGCAGCTTGCTCCACAGGGACGGGGAGCTGTTTTTT. Amino acids: CASSLLHRDGELFF.

This clonotype was observed a few times. The V call is TRBV27, the J call TRBJ1-2, with D possibly matching TRBD1 (5 bases). CDR3 size: 17 residues. Per the germline V gene, CDR1 is MNHEY and CDR2 is SMNVEV (reference sequence). Trimming shortened V by 6 bases and J by 4 bases, and 24 bases separated the two germline ends. The CDR3 is CASSSGWGRKAAYGYTF. CDR3 in DNA: TGTGCCAGCAGCTCGGGGTGGGGACGAAAAGCGGCCTATGGCTACACCTTC.

This clonotype was seen a handful of times. This chain links TRBV10-1 with TRBJ2-2, with a possible D match to TRBD2 (6 bases). Per the germline V gene, CDR1 is WNHNN and CDR2 is SYGVQD (reference sequence). V dropped 2 bases and J dropped 4 bases, with 11 bases sitting between them. This CDR3 is built from 15 residues. The CDR3 DNA follows: TGCGCCAGCAGTGAGAGGCGGGGCCCCACCGGGGAGCTGTTTTTT. Translating gives CASSERRGPTGELFF.

The chain recombines TRBV5-1 with TRBJ2-4; D call uncertain. V dropped 0 bases and J dropped 3 bases, with 10 bases sitting between them. The germline CDR1 and CDR2 sequences are SGHRS and YFSETQ. CDR3 length equals 15 residues. As DNA, the CDR3 is TGCGCCAGCAGCTTGGCCGAGTTGGGCAAAAACATTCAGTACTTC. Its translation: CASSLAELGKNIQYF. Full variable domain (rest looked up from reference TRBV5-1 and TRBJ2-4): KAGVTQTPRYLIKTRGQQVTLSCSPISGHRSVSWYQQTPGQGLQFLFEYFSETQRNKGNFPGRFSGRQFSNSRSEMNVSTLELGDSALYLCASSLAELGKNIQYFGAGTRLSVL.

In this sample, this clonotype turned up many times. CDR3 DNA sequence: TGCAGCGTTGACCGGCCGGGCTCCTACGAGCAGTACTTC. Protein: CSVDRPGSYEQYF. The chain couples TRBV29-1 to TRBJ2-7; D gene uncertain. The CDR3 is 13 amino acids. V was cut by 3 bases and J by 0 bases, with 9 bases left in between. Per germline, CDR1 SQVTM and CDR2 ANQGSEA.

This clonotype has ten or more counts. CDR3 sequence: CSAPLGFENKYEQFF. The CDR3, as DNA: TGCAGTGCGCCGTTGGGGTTTGAGAATAAGTATGAGCAGTTCTTC. The gene calls are TRBV20-1 and TRBJ2-1; D is undetermined. V lost 6 bases, J lost 8 bases, and 23 bases lay in between. Germline CDR1 DFQATT, CDR2 SNEGSKA (reference sequence). CDR3 length: 15 residues.

In this sample, this clonotype turned up many times. This sequence joins TRBV27 and TRBJ1-2; D unresolved. The V end was cut by 2 bases, the J end by 0 bases, with 7 bases between. The CDR3 is made up of 14 amino acids. Germline assignment: CDR1 MNHEY and CDR2 SMNVEV (reference sequence). CDR3 DNA sequence: TGTGCCAGCAGTTTAAAAGGCGCTAACTATGGCTACACCTTC. This sequence encodes CASSLKGANYGYTF.

There are a few counts of this clonotype. J is TRBJ2-1 and V is TRBV3-1; no reliable D call. Trimming removed 2 bases from V and 8 bases from J, with 13 bases in between. The CDR3 covers 14 residues. From germline, CDR1 is LGHDT and CDR2 YNNKEL (reference sequence). CDR3 region: CASSQFLDSDEQFF. The CDR3 DNA is TGTGCCAGCAGCCAATTTCTGGATTCAGATGAGCAGTTCTTC.

In its sample, this clonotype was seen many times. The chain is built from TRBV12-3 or TRBV12-4 and TRBJ1-5, with TRBD1 identical over 7 bases. The CDR3 spans 11 residues. Trimming at V came to 1 base and at J to 16 bases, leaving 4 bases not matched to a gene. The chain's CDR3 is CASSLDRGLHF. CDR3 DNA: TGTGCCAGCAGTTTAGACAGGGGTTTACATTTT.

J is TRBJ2-1 and V is TRBV25-1; D call uncertain. The CDR3 is 12 residues long. With 3 bases removed from V and 6 bases from J, the gap between germline ends came to 6 bases. The germline V gene encodes CDR1 MGHDK and CDR2 SYGVNS. The CDR3: CASSDLPNEQFF. The CDR3 region has the DNA TGTGCCAGCAGTGACCTCCCCAATGAGCAGTTCTTC. Full variable domain (missing parts from reference TRBV25-1 and TRBJ2-1): EADIYQTPRYLVIGTGKKITLECSQTMGHDKMYWYQQDPGMELHLIHYSYGVNSTEKGDLSSESTVSRIRTEHFPLTLESARPSHTSQYLCASSDLPNEQFFGPGTRLTVL.

This clonotype has just a few counts. This chain links TRBV27 with TRBJ1-2; D perhaps matches TRBD1 (5 bases). This CDR3 spans 14 amino acids. Germline values: CDR1 MNHEY, CDR2 SMNVEV (reference sequence). Trimming removed 2 bases from V and 7 bases from J, with 14 bases in between. The CDR3 loop is CASSLEAGYGGYTF. CDR3 nucleotides: TGTGCCAGCAGTTTAGAAGCAGGGTACGGTGGCTACACCTTC.

This clonotype was seen at least ten times. V gene TRBV6-5 combines with J gene TRBJ1-2; 9 bases map to TRBD1. This CDR3 region has 15 residues. V lost 4 bases, J lost 5 bases, and 8 bases stayed unmatched. Germline assignment: CDR1 MNHEY and CDR2 SVGAGI. The CDR3 here is CASSFTGGAGYGYTF. The CDR3 nucleotides read TGTGCCAGCAGTTTTACAGGGGGCGCTGGGTATGGCTACACCTTC.